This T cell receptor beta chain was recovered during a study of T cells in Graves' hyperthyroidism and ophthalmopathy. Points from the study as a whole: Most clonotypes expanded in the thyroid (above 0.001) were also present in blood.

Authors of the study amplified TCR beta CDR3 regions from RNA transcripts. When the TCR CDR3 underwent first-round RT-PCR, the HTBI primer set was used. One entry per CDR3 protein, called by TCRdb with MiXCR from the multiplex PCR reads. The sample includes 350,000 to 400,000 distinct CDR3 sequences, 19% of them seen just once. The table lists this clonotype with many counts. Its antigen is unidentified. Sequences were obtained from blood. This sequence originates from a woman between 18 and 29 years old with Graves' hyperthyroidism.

The CDR3 DNA reads as TGCAGTGCTCCGGACAGGAAGAGACTCGGCCCTGAAGCTTTCTTT. It encodes CSAPDRKRLGPEAFF. This chain uses TRBV20-1 with TRBJ1-1, with TRBD1 identical over 7 bases. Germline loops: CDR1 DFQATT, CDR2 SNEGSKA (reference sequence). This CDR3 spans 15 amino acids. V lost 5 bases to trimming and J lost 6 bases; unmatched junction nucleotides: 15.